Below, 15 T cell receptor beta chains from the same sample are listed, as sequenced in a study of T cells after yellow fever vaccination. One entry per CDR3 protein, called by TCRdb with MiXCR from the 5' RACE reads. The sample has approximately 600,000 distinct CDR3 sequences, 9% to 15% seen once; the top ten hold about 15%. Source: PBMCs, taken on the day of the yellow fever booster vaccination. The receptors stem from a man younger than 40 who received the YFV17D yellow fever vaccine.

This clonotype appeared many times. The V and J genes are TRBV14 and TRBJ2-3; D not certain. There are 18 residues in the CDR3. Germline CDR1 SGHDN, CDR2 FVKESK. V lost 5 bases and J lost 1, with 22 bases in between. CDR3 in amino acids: CASSNTHSSSRRTDTQYF. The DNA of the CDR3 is TGTGCCAGCAGCAATACGCACTCGAGCAGCCGGCGCACAGATACGCAGTATTTT.

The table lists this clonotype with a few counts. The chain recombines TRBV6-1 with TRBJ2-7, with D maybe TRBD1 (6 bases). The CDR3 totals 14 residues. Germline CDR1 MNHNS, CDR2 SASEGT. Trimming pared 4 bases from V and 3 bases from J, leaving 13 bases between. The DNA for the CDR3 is TGTGCCAGCAGTGGACAGGCGCCACTCTACGAGCAGTACTTC. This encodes CASSGQAPLYEQYF.

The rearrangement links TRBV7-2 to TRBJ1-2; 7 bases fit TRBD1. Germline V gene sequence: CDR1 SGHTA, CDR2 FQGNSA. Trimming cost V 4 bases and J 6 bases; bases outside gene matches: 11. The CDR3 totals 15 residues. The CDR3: CASSSDGTAFHGYTF. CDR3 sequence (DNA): TGTGCCAGCAGCTCGGACGGGACAGCATTTCATGGCTACACCTTC.

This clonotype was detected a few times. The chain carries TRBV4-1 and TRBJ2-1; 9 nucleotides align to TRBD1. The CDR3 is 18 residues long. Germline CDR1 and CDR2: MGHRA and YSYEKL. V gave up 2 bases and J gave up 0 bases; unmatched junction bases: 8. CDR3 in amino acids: CASSQTPGTGLSYNEQFF. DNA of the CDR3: TGCGCCAGCAGCCAAACCCCAGGGACAGGGCTCTCCTACAATGAGCAGTTCTTC.

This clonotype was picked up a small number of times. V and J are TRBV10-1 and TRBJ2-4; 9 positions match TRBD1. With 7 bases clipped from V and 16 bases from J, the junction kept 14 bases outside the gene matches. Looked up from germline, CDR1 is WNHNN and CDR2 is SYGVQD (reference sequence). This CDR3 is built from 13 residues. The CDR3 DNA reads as TGCGCCAGCAAGGGACAGGGTCGGCCCTGGGCTTACTTC. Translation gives CASKGQGRPWAYF.

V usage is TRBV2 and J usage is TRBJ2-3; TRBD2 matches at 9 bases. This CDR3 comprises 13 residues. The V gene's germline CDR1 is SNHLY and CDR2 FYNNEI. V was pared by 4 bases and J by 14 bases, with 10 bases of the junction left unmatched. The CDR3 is CASSGPGTSRRYF. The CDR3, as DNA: TGTGCCAGCAGTGGCCCCGGGACTAGCCGACGGTATTTT.

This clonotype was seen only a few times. CDR3 coding DNA: TGCGCCAGCAGTACACTAGCGGGAAACACCGGGGAGCTGTTTTTT. It yields the protein CASSTLAGNTGELFF. The genes are TRBV5-1 and TRBJ2-2, with 10 bases that match TRBD2. Per germline, CDR1 SGHRS and CDR2 YFSETQ. J lost 2 bases, V lost 5 bases, and 3 bases had no gene match. The CDR3 covers 15 residues. Combining the CDR3 with reference TRBV5-1 and TRBJ2-2 gives the whole variable domain KAGVTQTPRYLIKTRGQQVTLSCSPISGHRSVSWYQQTPGQGLQFLFEYFSETQRNKGNFPGRFSGRQFSNSRSEMNVSTLELGDSALYLCASSTLAGNTGELFFGEGSRLTVL.

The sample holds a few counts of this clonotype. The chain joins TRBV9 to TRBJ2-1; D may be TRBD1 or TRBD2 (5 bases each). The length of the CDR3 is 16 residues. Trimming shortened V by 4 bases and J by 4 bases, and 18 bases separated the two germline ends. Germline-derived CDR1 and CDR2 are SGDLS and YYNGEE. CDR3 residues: CASSPHLGESYNEQFF. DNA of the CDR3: TGTGCCAGCAGCCCGCACCTAGGGGAGTCGTACAATGAGCAGTTCTTC.

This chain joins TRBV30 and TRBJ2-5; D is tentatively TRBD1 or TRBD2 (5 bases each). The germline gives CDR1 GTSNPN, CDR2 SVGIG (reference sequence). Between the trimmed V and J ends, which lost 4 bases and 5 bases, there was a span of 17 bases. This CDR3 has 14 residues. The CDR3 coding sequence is TGTGCCTGGACCGACGGGACCCTGGGGGAGACCCAGTACTTC. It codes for CAWTDGTLGETQYF.

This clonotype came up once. The CDR3 sequence is CASSMTSGRISGTDTQYF. DNA for the CDR3: TGTGCCAGTAGCATGACTAGCGGGAGGATTTCGGGCACAGATACGCAGTATTTT. The rearrangement links TRBV19 to TRBJ2-3; TRBD2 matches 13 bases. V was pared by 6 bases and J by 1 base, with 10 bases of the junction left unmatched. The germline gives CDR1 LNHDA, CDR2 SQIVND (reference sequence). The CDR3 has 18 amino acids.

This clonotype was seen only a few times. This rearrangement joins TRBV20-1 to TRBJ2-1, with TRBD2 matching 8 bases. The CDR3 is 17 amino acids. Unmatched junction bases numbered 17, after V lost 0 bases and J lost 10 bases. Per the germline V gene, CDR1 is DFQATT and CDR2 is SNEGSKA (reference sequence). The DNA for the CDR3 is TGCAGTGCTAGAGATAGCGGGGTCAGCGGGAGTCTAAACGAGCAGTTCTTC. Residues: CSARDSGVSGSLNEQFF.

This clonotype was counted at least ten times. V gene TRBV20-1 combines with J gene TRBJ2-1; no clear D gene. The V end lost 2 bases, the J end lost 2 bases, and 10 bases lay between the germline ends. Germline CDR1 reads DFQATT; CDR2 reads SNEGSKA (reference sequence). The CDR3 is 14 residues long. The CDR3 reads CSARTPTTYNEQFF. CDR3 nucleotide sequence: TGCAGTGCTAGAACGCCTACTACCTACAATGAGCAGTTCTTC.

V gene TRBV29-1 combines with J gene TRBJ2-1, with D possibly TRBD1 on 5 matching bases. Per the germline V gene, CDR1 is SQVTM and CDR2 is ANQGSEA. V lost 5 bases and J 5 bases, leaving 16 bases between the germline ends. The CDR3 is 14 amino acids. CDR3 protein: CSVTATGWDNEQFF. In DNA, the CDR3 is TGCAGCGTTACTGCTACAGGTTGGGACAATGAGCAGTTCTTC.

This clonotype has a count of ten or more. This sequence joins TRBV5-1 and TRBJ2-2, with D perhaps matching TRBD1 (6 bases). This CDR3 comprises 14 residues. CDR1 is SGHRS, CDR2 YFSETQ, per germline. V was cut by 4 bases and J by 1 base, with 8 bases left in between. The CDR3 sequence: CASSRGQNTGELFF. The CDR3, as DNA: TGCGCCAGCAGCCGGGGACAGAACACCGGGGAGCTGTTTTTT.

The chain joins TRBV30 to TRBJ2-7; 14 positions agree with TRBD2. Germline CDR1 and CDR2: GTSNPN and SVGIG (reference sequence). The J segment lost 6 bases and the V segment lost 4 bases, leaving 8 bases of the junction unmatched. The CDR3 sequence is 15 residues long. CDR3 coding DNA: TGTGCCTGGACCCACCTCGGACTAGCGGGAGGCGAGCAGTACTTC. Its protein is CAWTHLGLAGGEQYF.